The clone carrying this TCR beta chain was recorded a few times. The antigen is not known. The same CDR3 is also encoded by other DNA sequences in this sample. This sample was included in a study of beta chain features in type 1 diabetes. The study's findings and limits: Shorter TCRB CDR3s, moderately but significantly so, were found in Type 1 diabetes patients in all four CD4+ subsets. VDJ junctions from type 1 diabetes patients carried fewer insertions and larger deletions. Here, the possible influence of HLA type (on TCRB rearrangement) remained unresolved.

What was sequenced were expressed TCRB transcripts, since all of the isolated RNA had been reverse transcribed. Using immunoSEQ multiplex PCR, the repertoire was profiled, and TCRdb retains in-frame clones only, with some absent. The table has 200,000 to 250,000 clones, approximately 11% seen once. The TCR comes from a young man in good health. The specimen sequenced was central memory CD4+ T cells from blood.

CDR3 sequence (DNA): TGTGCCATCAGTGAGTCAGGGCGGGAGGGCCTTATCGGGGAGCTGTTTTTT. Protein sequence: CAISESGREGLIGELFF. V and J are TRBV10-3 and TRBJ2-2; 9 nucleotides agree with TRBD2. CDR1 is ENHRY, CDR2 SYGVKD, per germline. The CDR3 is made up of 17 amino acids. The V and J ends lost 0 bases and 7 bases, in that order; junction bases with no gene match: 9.